A selection of T cell receptor beta chains follows, all from one sample in a study of blood T cell repertoires in COVID-19. The repertoire was sequenced with immunoSEQ multiplex PCR; TCRdb's copy has only in-frame clones and lacks some. Here the sample spans around 250,000 clones, roughly 80% being singletons. Sequenced: peripheral blood. These receptors all stem from a woman under 30 with acute or convalescent COVID-19. The conserved cysteine and the conserved F or W are not part of the CDR3 here. A D gene is named only where the DNA matches it firmly.

v_gene: TRBV18
d_gene: .
CDR3aa: ASSPPKDLGGDEQF

v_gene: TRBV6-2/TRBV6-3
d_gene: TRBD2
CDR3aa: ASSLTSGRPLSSYEQY

v_gene: TRBV10-1
d_gene: TRBD2
CDR3aa: ASSESGGFETQY

v_gene: TRBV13
d_gene: .
CDR3aa: ASSLGASASDEQF

v_gene: TRBV5-1
d_gene: .
CDR3aa: ASSLGQNSGNTIY

v_gene: TRBV6-1
d_gene: .
CDR3aa: ASSEEGVRTEAF

v_gene: TRBV7-3
d_gene: .
CDR3aa: ASSQDSSTFYGYT

v_gene: TRBV19
d_gene: .
CDR3aa: ASSSTTQLSGANVLT

v_gene: TRBV2
d_gene: .
CDR3aa: ASRYRRNTEAF

v_gene: TRBV6-5
d_gene: .
CDR3aa: ASSSRGISEGYT

v_gene: TRBV7-2
d_gene: TRBD2
CDR3aa: ASSLGLTSGGFQY